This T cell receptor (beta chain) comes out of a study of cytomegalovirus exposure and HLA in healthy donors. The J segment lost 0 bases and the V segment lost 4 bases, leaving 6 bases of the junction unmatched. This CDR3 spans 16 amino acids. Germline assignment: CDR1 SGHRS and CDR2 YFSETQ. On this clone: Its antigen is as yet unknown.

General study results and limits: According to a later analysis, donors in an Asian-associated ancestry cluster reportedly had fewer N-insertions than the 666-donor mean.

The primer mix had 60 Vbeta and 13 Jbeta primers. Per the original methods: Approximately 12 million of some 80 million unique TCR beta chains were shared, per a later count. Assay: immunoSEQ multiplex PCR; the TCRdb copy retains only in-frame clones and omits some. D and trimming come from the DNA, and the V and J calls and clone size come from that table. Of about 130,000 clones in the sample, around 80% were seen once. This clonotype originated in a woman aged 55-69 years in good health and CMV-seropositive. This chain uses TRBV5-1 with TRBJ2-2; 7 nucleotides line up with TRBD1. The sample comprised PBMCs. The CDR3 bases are TGCGCCAGCAGCCTAAGGACAGGACCGAACACCGGGGAGCTGTTTTTT. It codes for CASSLRTGPNTGELFF. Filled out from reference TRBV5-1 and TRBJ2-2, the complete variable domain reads KAGVTQTPRYLIKTRGQQVTLSCSPISGHRSVSWYQQTPGQGLQFLFEYFSETQRNKGNFPGRFSGRQFSNSRSEMNVSTLELGDSALYLCASSLRTGPNTGELFFGEGSRLTVL.